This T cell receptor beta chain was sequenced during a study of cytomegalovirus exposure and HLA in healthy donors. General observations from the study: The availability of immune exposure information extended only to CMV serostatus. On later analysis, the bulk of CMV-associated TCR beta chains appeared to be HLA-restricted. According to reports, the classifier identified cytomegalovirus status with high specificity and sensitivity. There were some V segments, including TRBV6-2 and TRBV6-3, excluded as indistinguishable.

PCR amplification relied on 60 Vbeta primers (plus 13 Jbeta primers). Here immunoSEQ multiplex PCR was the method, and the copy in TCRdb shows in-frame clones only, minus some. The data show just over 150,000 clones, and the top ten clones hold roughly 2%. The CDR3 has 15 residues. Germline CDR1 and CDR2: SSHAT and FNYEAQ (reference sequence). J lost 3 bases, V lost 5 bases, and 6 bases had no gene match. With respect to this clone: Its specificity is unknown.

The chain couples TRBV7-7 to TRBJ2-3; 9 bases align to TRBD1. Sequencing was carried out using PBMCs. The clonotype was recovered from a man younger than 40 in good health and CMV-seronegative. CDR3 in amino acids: CASSIQGAGTDTQYF. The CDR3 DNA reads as TGTGCCAGCAGCATACAGGGGGCCGGGACAGATACGCAGTATTTT.